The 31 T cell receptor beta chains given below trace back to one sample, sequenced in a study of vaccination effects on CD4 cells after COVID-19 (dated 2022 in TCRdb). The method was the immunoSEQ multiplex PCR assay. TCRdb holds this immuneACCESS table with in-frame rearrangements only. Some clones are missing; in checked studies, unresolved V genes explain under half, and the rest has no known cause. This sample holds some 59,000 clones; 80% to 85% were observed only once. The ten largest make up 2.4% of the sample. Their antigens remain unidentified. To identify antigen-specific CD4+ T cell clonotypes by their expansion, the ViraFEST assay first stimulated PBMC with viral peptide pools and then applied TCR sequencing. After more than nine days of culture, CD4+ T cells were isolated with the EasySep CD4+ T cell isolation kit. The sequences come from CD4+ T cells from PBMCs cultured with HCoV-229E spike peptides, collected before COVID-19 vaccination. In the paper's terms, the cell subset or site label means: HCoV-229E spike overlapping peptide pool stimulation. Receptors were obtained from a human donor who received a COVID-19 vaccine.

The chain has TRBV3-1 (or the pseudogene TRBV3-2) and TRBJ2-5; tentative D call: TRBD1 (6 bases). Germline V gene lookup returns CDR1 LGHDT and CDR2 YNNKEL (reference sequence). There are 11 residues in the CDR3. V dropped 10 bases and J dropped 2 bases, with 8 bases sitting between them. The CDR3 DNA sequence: TGTGCCACAGGACAGCAAGAGACCCAGTACTTC. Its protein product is CATGQQETQYF.

CDR3 region: CATKPGDTNTGELFF. The CDR3 nucleotides read TGTGCCACCAAGCCCGGGGATACGAACACCGGGGAGCTGTTTTTT. The chain employs TRBV19 and TRBJ2-2; D perhaps matches TRBD2 (5 bases). CDR3 length equals 15 residues. CDR1 and CDR2 (germline): LNHDA, SQIVND (reference sequence). V was shortened by 10 bases and J by 0 bases, with 15 bases between the two germline ends.

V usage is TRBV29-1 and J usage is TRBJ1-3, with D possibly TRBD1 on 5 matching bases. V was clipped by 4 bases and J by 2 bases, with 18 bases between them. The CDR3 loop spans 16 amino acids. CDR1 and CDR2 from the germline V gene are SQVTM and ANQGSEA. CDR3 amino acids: CSVGPRQGTAGNTIYF. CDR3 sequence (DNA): TGCAGCGTTGGCCCCCGCCAGGGAACGGCTGGAAACACCATATATTTT.

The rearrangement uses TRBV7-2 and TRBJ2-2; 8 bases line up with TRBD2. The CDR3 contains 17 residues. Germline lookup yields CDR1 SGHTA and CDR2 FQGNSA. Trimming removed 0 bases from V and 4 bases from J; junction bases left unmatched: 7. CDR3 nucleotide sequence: TGTGCCAGCAGCTTAGCGCTTAGCGGGGTGATCACCGGGGAGCTGTTTTTT. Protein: CASSLALSGVITGELFF.

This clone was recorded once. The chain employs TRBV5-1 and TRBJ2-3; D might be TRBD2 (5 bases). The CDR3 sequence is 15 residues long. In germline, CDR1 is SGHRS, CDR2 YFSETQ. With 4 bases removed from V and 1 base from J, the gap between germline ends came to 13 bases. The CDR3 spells CASSTDFTRTDTQYF. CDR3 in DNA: TGCGCCAGCAGCACGGACTTTACCCGCACAGATACGCAGTATTTT.

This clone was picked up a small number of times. CDR3 residues: CASSYSNRGPGSPLHF. The CDR3 region has the DNA TGTGCCAGCAGTTACTCGAACAGGGGGCCGGGTTCACCCCTCCACTTT. The V gene is TRBV6-5, the J gene TRBJ1-6; TRBD1 aligns across 9 bases. Germline CDR1 MNHEY, CDR2 SVGAGI. V was clipped by 0 bases and J by 9 bases; unmatched bases: 6. The CDR3 is made up of 16 amino acids.

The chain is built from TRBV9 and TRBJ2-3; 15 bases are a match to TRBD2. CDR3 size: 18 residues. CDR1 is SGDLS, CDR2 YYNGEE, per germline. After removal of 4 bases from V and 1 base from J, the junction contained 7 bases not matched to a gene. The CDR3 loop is CASSPGTSGGRGTDTQYF. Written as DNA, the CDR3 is TGTGCCAGCAGCCCAGGGACTAGCGGGGGGCGGGGCACAGATACGCAGTATTTT. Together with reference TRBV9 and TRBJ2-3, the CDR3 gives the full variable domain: DSGVTQTPKHLITATGQRVTLRCSPRSGDLSVYWYQQSLDQGLQFLIQYYNGEERAKGNILERFSAQQFPDLHSELNLSSLELGDSALYFCASSPGTSGGRGTDTQYFGPGTRLTVL.

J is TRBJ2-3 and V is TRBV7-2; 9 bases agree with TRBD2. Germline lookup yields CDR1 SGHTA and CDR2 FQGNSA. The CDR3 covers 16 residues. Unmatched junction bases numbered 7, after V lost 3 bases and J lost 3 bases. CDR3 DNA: TGTGCCAGCAGCTTTTCTACTAGCGGGTTGACAGATACGCAGTATTTT. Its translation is CASSFSTSGLTDTQYF.

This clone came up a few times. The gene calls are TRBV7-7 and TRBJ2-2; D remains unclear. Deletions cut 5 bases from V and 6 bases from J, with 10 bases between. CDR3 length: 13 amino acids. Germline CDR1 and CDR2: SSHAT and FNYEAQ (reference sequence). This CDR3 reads CASSATWAGELFF. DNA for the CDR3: TGTGCCAGCAGCGCCACATGGGCCGGGGAGCTGTTTTTT.

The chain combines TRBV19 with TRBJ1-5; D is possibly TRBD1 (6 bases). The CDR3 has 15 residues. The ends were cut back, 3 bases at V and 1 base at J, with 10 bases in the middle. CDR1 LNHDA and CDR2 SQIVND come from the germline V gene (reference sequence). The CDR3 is CASSILQGSNQPQHF. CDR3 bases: TGTGCCAGTAGTATCTTACAGGGCAGCAATCAGCCCCAGCATTTT.

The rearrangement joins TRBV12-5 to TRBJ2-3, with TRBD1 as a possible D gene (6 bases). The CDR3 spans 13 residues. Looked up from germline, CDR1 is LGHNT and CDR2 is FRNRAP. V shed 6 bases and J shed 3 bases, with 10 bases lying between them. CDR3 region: CASGRGQTDTQYF. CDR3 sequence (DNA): TGTGCTAGTGGCCGTGGACAGACAGATACGCAGTATTTT.

CDR3 protein: CASSPYVADNYGYTF. The DNA of the CDR3 is TGTGCCAGCAGTCCCTACGTGGCGGATAACTATGGCTACACCTTC. The rearrangement joins TRBV27 to TRBJ1-2; D unclear. This CDR3 spans 15 amino acids. Germline assignment: CDR1 MNHEY and CDR2 SMNVEV (reference sequence). V was clipped by 5 bases and J by 1 base, with 14 bases between them.

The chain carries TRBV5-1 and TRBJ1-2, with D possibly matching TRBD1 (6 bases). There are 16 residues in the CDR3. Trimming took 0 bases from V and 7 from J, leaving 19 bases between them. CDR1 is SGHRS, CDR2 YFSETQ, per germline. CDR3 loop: CASSLAISGGPGGYTF. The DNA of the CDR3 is TGCGCCAGCAGCTTGGCGATCTCGGGGGGCCCCGGTGGCTACACCTTC.

The CDR3 spells CASQQGGNEQFF. Here the CDR3 DNA reads TGTGCCAGCCAACAGGGGGGGAATGAGCAGTTCTTC. The chain couples TRBV2 to TRBJ2-1; possibly TRBD1 for D (8 bases). V lost 8 bases and J lost 7, with 12 bases in between. Germline values: CDR1 SNHLY, CDR2 FYNNEI. The CDR3 runs to 12 residues.

CDR3 residues: CASSLDTSNYGYTF. The CDR3 DNA reads as TGTGCCAGCAGCTTAGACACCTCTAACTATGGCTACACCTTC. This chain connects TRBV7-8 to TRBJ1-2; D unclear. V was shortened by 1 base and J by 0 bases, with 6 bases between the two germline ends. This CDR3 spans 14 amino acids. Germline lookup yields CDR1 SGHVS and CDR2 FQNEAQ.

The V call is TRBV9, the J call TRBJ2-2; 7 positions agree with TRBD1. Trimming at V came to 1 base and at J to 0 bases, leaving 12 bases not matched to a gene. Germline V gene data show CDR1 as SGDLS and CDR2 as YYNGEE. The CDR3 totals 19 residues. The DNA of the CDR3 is TGTGCCAGCAGCGTAATGGACAGGCGAACTGCTCCGAACACCGGGGAGCTGTTTTTT. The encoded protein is CASSVMDRRTAPNTGELFF.

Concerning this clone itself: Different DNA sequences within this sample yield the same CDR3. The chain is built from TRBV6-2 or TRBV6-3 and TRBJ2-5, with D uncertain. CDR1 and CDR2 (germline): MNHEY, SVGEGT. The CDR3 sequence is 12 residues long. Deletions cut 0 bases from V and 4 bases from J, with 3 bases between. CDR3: CASSYSRETQYF. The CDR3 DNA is TGTGCCAGCAGTTACTCGAGAGAGACCCAGTACTTC.

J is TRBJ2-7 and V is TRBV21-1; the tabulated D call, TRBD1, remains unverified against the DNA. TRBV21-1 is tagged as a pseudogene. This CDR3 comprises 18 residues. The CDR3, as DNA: TGTGCCAGCCCGTCCCTAATTAAAAAGACAGTCAGCTCCTACGAGCAGTACGTC. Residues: CASPSLIKKTVSSYEQYV.

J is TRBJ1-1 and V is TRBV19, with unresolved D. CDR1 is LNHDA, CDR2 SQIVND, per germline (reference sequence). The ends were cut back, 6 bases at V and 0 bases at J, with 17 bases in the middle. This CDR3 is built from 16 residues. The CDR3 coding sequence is TGTGCCAGTAGCCTCTCTTGGACTGCCATGAACACTGAAGCTTTCTTT. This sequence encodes CASSLSWTAMNTEAFF.

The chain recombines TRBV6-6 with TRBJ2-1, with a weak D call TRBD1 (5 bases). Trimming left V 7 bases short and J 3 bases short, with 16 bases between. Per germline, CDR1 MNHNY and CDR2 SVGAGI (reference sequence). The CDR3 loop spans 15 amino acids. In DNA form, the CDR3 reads TGTGCCAGCATTAGGTTAGGGGCCCACTACAATGAGCAGTTCTTC. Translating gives CASIRLGAHYNEQFF.

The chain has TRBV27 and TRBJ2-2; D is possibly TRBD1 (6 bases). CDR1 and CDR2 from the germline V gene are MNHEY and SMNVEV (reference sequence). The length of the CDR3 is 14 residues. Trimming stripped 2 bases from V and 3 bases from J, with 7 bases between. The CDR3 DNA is TGTGCCAGCAGTTTAACAGGGTACACCGGGGAGCTGTTTTTT. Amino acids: CASSLTGYTGELFF.

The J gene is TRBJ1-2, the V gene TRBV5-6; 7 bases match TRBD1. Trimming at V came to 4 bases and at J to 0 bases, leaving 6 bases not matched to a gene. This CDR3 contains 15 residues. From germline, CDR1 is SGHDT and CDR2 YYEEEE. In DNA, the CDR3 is TGTGCCAGCAGCCTAATACAGGGGCCTAACTATGGCTACACCTTC. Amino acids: CASSLIQGPNYGYTF. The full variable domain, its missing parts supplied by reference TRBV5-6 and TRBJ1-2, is DAGVTQSPTHLIKTRGQQVTLRCSPKSGHDTVSWYQQALGQGPQFIFQYYEEEERQRGNFPDRFSGHQFPNYSSELNVNALLLGDSALYLCASSLIQGPNYGYTFGSGTRLTVV.

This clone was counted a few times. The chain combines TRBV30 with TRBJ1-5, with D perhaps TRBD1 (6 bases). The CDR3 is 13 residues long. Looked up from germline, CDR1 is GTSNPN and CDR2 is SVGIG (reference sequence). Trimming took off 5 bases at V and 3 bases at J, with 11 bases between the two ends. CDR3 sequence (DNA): TGTGCCTGGTCCAGGGGATACAATCAGCCCCAGCATTTT. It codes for CAWSRGYNQPQHF.

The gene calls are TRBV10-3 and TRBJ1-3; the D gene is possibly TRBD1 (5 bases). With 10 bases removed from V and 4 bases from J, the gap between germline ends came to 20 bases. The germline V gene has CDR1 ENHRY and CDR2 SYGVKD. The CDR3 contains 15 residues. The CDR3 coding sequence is TGTGCCACCCGGGGGTTATCAGGGTTCGGAAACACCATATATTTT. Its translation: CATRGLSGFGNTIYF.

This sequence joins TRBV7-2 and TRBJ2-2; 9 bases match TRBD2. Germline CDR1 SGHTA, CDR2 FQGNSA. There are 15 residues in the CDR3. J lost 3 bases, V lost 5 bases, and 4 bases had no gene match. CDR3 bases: TGTGCCAGCAGCCCCGAGCGGGGGGACACCGGGGAGCTGTTTTTT. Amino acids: CASSPERGDTGELFF.

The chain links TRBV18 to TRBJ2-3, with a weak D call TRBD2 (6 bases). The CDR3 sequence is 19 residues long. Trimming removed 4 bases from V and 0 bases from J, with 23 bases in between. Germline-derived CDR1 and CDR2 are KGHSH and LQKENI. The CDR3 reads CASSRGRLSGTASTDTQYF. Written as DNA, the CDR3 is TGTGCCAGCTCACGGGGACGTCTGTCGGGGACTGCTAGCACAGATACGCAGTATTTT.

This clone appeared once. As DNA, the CDR3 is TGTGCCACTGCAGGGAGGAATAATTCACCCCTCCACTTT. Its translation: CATAGRNNSPLHF. The V call is TRBV19, the J call TRBJ1-6, with D perhaps matching TRBD1 (5 bases). The CDR3 loop spans 13 amino acids. V dropped 10 bases and J dropped 5 bases, with 12 bases sitting between them. Germline V gene sequence: CDR1 LNHDA, CDR2 SQIVND (reference sequence).

The CDR3 loop reads CASSQEGGREQYV. The DNA of the CDR3 is TGCGCCAGCAGCCAAGAGGGGGGGCGGGAGCAGTACGTC. J is TRBJ2-7 and V is TRBV4-1, with D tentatively TRBD2 (7 bases). Trimming removed 0 bases from V and 7 bases from J, with 10 bases in between. The CDR3 is made up of 13 amino acids. Germline-derived CDR1 and CDR2 are MGHRA and YSYEKL.

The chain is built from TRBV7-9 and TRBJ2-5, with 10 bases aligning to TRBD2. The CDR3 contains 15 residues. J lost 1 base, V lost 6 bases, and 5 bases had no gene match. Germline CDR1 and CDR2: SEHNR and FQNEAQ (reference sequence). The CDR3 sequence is CASRLSGGAQETQYF. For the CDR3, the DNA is TGTGCCAGCAGACTCAGCGGGGGGGCCCAAGAGACCCAGTACTTC.

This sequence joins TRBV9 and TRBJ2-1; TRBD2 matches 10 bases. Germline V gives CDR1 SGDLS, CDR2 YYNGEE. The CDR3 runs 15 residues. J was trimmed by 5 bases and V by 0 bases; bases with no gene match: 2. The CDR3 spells CASSVASGGDNEQFF. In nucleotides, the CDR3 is TGTGCCAGCAGCGTAGCTAGCGGGGGAGACAATGAGCAGTTCTTC.

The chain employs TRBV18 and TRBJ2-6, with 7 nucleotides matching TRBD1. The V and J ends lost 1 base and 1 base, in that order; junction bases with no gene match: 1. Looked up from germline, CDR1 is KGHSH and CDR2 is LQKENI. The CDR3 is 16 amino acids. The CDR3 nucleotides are TGTGCCAGCTCACCACAGACAGGGTCTGGGGCCAACGTCCTGACTTTC. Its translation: CASSPQTGSGANVLTF.